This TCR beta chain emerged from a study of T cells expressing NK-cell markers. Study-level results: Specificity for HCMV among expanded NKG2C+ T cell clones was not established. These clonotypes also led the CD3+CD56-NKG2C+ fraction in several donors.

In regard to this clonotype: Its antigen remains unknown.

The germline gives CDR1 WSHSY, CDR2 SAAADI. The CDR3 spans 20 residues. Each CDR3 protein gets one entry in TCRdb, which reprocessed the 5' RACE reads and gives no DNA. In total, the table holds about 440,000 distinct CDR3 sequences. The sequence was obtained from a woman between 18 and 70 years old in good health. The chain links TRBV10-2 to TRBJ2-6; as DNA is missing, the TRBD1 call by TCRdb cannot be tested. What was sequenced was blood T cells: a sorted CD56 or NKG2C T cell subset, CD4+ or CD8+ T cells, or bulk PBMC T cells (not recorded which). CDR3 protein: CASRPRTNRGLRSGANVLTF.